This T cell receptor (beta chain) was identified in a study of CD8 T cells in ankylosing spondylitis. The CDR3 is made up of 13 amino acids. A single record per CDR3 protein comes from TCRdb applying MiXCR to the 5' RACE reads. The sample has 150,000 to 250,000 distinct CDR3 sequences, 9.5% to 15% seen once. The chain uses TRBV21-1 and TRBJ1-4. TRBV21-1 is shown as a pseudogene. The TCR was taken from a male donor with ankylosing spondylitis or in good health (not recorded which). The sample was blood, either unsorted or a sorted T cell fraction (not recorded which). Written as DNA, the CDR3 is TGTGCCAGCCGACACGCGGACGGTGAAAAACTGTTTTTT. Translating it yields CASRHADGEKLFF.